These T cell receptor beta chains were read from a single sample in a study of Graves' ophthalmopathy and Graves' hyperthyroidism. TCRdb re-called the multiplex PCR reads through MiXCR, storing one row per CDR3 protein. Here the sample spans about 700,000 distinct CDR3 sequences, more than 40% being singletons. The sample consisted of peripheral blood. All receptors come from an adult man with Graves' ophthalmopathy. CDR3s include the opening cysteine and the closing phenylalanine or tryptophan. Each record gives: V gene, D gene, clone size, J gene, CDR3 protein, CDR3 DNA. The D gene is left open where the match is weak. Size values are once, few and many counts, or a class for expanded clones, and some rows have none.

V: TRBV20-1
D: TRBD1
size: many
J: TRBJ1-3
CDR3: CSARDPDRGGNTIYF
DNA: TGCAGTGCTAGAGATCCCGACAGGGGAGGAAACACCATATATTTT

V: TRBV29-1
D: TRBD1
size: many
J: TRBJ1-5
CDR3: CSVVAGQGVYSNQPQHF
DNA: TGCAGCGTTGTGGCGGGACAGGGGGTGTATAGCAATCAGCCCCAGCATTTT

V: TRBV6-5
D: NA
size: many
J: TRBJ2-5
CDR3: CASSYFGGQETQYF
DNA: TGTGCCAGCAGTTATTTTGGGGGGCAAGAGACCCAGTACTTC

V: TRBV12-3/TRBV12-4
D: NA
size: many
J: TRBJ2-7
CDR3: CASSISGPYEQYF
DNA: TGTGCCAGCAGTATCTCAGGGCCCTACGAGCAGTACTTC

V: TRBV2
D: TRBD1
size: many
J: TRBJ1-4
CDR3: CASFMTGAAEKLFF
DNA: TGTGCCAGCTTTATGACAGGGGCTGCTGAAAAACTGTTTTTT

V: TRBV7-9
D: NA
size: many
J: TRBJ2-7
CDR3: CASSQLQASEQYF
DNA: TGTGCCAGCAGCCAATTGCAGGCGAGCGAGCAGTACTTC

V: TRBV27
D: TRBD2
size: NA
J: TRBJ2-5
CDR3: CASRAYGGAETQYF
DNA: TGTGCCAGCAGGGCATACGGGGGGGCAGAGACCCAGTACTTC

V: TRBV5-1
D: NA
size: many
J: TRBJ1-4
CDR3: CASSPTPTDEKLFF
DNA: TGCGCCAGCAGCCCGACCCCGACAGACGAAAAACTGTTTTTT

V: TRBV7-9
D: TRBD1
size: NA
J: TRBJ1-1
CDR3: CASSRTGWAEAFF
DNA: TGTGCCAGCAGCCGGACAGGGTGGGCTGAAGCTTTCTTT

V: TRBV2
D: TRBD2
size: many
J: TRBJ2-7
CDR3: CASETSGRAAYEQYF
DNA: TGTGCCAGCGAGACTAGCGGGAGGGCCGCTTACGAGCAGTACTTC

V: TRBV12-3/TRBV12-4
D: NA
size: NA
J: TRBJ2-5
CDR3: CASSLSGHRVVETQYF
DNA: TGTGCCAGCAGTTTATCGGGTCACAGGGTGGTGGAGACCCAGTACTTC

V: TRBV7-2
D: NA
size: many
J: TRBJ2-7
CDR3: CASSLPPWYEQYF
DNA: TGTGCCAGCAGCTTACCCCCGTGGTACGAGCAGTACTTC

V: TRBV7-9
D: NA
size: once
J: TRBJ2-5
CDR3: CASSLGPTRVF
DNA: TGTGCCAGCAGTTTAGGACCTACCCGAGTCTTC

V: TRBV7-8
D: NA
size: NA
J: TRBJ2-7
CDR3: CASRAGSSYEQYF
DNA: TGTGCCAGCAGGGCAGGGAGCTCCTACGAGCAGTACTTC

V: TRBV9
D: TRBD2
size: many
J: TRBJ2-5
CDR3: CASSVGGAETQYF
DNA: TGTGCCAGCAGCGTCGGGGGGGCGGAGACCCAGTACTTC

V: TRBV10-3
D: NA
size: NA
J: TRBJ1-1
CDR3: CAISGSSGNTEAFF
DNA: TGTGCCATCAGCGGCAGCTCTGGAAACACTGAAGCTTTCTTT

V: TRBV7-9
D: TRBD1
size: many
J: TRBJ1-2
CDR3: CASSKGDRDEGYTF
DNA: TGTGCCAGCAGCAAGGGGGACAGGGACGAAGGCTACACCTTC

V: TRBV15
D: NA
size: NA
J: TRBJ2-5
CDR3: CATSGGSRVVGETQYF
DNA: TGTGCCACCAGCGGTGGGTCAAGGGTTGTTGGGGAGACCCAGTACTTC

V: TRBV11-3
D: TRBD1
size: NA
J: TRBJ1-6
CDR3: CAWSRGQGGSPLHF
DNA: TGTGCCTGGTCTAGGGGACAGGGTGGATCACCCCTCCACTTT

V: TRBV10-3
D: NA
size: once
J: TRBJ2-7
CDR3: CASSGLGTRHYEQYF
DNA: TGTGCCAGCAGTGGCCTCGGGACACGGCACTACGAGCAGTACTTC

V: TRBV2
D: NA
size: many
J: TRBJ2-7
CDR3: CASSDRKESYEQYF
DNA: TGTGCCAGCAGTGATAGGAAGGAATCCTACGAGCAGTACTTC

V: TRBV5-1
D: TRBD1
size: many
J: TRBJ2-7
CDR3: CASSLGQGSGEQYF
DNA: TGCGCCAGCAGCCTGGGACAGGGTAGCGGCGAGCAGTACTTC

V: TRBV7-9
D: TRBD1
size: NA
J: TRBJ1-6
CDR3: CASSLTGGHSPLHF
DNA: TGTGCCAGCAGCTTGACAGGGGGCCATTCACCCCTCCACTTT

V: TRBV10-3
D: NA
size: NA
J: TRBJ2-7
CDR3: CAISGTGQYF
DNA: TGTGCCATCAGTGGTACAGGGCAGTACTTC

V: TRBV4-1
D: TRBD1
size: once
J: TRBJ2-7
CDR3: CASRSTGGYEKYF
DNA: TGCGCCAGCCGTTCGACAGGGGGCTACGAGAAGTACTTC

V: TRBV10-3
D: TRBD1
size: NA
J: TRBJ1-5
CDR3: CASTDLTGGINQPQHF
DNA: TGTGCCAGCACCGACCTTACAGGGGGCATCAATCAGCCCCAGCATTTT

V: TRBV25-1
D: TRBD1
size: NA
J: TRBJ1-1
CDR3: CASSATREDRGPHRGTEAFF
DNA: TGTGCCAGCAGTGCTACCCGAGAGGACAGGGGGCCACATCGGGGGACTGAAGCTTTCTTT

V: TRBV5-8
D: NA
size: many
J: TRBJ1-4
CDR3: CATGGSNEKLFF
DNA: TGTGCTACGGGTGGCTCTAATGAAAAACTGTTTTTT

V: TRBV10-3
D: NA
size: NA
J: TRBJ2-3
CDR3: CASSFDEGATDTQYF
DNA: TGTGCCAGCAGTTTTGACGAGGGTGCCACAGATACGCAGTATTTT

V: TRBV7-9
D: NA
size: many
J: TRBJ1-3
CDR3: CASSSPGTASGNTIYF
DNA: TGTGCCAGCAGCTCGCCGGGGACTGCTTCTGGAAACACCATATATTTT

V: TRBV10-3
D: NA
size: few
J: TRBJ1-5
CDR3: CASRTTRGQNQPQHF
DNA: TGTGCCAGCAGGACCACAAGGGGCCAAAATCAGCCCCAGCATTTT

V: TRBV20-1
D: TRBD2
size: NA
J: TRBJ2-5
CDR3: CSALGAGLAGLLQETQYF
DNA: TGCAGTGCTCTCGGAGCGGGACTAGCGGGCCTCCTTCAAGAGACCCAGTACTTC